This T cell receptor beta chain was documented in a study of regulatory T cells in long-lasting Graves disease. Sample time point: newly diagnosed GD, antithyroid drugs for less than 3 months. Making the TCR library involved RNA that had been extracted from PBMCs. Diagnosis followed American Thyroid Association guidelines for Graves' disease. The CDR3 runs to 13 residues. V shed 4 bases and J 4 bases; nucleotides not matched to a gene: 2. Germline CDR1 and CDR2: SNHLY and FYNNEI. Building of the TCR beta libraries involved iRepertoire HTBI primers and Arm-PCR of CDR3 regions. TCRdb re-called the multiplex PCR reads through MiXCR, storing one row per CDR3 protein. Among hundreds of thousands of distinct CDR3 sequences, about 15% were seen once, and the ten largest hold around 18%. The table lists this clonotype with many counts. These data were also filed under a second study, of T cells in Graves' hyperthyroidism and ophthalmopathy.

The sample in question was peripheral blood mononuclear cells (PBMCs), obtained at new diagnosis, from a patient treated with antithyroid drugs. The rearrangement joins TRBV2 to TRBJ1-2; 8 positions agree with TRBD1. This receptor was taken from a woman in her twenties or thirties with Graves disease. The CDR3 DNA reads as TGTGCCAGCAGTGGACAGGGGCTCTATGGCTACACCTTC. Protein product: CASSGQGLYGYTF.